A single sample gave rise to the 5 T cell receptor beta chains below, sequenced in a study of OX40 agonist ivuxolimab in advanced cancers. Sequencing used immunoSEQ multiplex PCR; TCRdb keeps in-frame clones, though not all of them. Among roughly 80,000 clones listed, about 86% were seen once. This sample comprised CD4+ or CD8+ T cells sorted from blood, obtained in a trial of the OX40 agonist ivuxolimab. The receptors originated from an adult with an advanced solid tumor such as melanoma, head and neck, liver or kidney cancer.

V usage is TRBV7-9 and J usage is TRBJ1-6; maybe TRBD1 (5 bases). V was shortened by 4 bases and J by 6 bases, with 19 bases between the two germline ends. This CDR3 has 17 amino acids. Germline V gene sequence: CDR1 SEHNR, CDR2 FQNEAQ (reference sequence). DNA for the CDR3: TGTGCCAGCAGCTCCTCGAGACAGCGGGACCTTAATTCACCCCTCCACTTT. It codes for CASSSSRQRDLNSPLHF.

This sequence joins TRBV15 and TRBJ2-7; TRBD1 matches at 7 bases. Germline trimming cut 6 bases from V and 11 bases from J; bases unmatched to any gene: 28. The CDR3 runs 18 residues. Germline V gene data show CDR1 as LNHNV and CDR2 as YYDKDF (reference sequence). In DNA form, the CDR3 reads TGTGCCACCAGTTCACAGGGAACAAGACAGGGTCTCCCCCCCAGAAAGTACTTC. This translates into CATSSQGTRQGLPPRKYF.

The chain joins TRBV11-3 to TRBJ2-3; possible D gene TRBD2, 6 bases. CDR3 size: 12 residues. CDR1 SGHNT and CDR2 YENEEA come from the germline V gene. V shed 6 bases and J shed 5 bases, with 9 bases lying between them. The chain's CDR3 is CASRGTEDTQYF. In nucleotides, the CDR3 is TGTGCCAGCAGGGGGACTGAAGATACGCAGTATTTT.

This clone was counted only a few times. The rearrangement joins TRBV4-3 to TRBJ2-7, with 7 bases aligning to TRBD1. Trimming at V came to 1 base and at J to 4 bases, leaving 4 bases not matched to a gene. The germline V gene has CDR1 LGHNA and CDR2 YSLEER. CDR3 length: 14 residues. The CDR3 bases are TGCGCCAGCAGCCAAGGGACAGGACGGTACGAGCAGTACTTC. Encoded protein: CASSQGTGRYEQYF.

This clone was counted between two and nine times. The J gene is TRBJ2-7, the V gene TRBV7-9; TRBD1 might be the D (6 bases). Germline V gene data show CDR1 as SEHNR and CDR2 as FQNEAQ (reference sequence). The V and J ends lost 5 bases and 4 bases respectively, with 24 bases between them. CDR3 size: 17 residues. CDR3 protein: CASSPRGGGRDSYEQYV. The CDR3 DNA is TGTGCCAGCAGCCCCAGAGGTGGGGGCAGGGATAGTTACGAGCAGTACGTC.